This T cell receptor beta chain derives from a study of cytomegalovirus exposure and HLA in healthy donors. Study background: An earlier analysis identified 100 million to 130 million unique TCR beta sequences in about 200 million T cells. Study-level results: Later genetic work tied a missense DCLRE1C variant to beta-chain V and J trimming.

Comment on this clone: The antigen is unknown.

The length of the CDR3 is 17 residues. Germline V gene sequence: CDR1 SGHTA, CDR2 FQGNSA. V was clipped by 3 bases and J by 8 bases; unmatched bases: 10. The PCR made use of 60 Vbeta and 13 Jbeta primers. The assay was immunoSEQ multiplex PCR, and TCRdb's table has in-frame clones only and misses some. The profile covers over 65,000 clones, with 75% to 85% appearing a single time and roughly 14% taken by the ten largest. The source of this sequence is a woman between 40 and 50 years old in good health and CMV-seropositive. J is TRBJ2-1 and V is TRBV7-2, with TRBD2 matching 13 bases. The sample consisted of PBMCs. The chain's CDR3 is CASSFRTSGSSGYEQFF. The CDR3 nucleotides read TGTGCCAGCAGCTTTCGGACTAGCGGGAGTAGCGGGTATGAGCAGTTCTTC.